The T cell receptor beta chain described here comes from a study of OX40 agonist ivuxolimab in advanced cancers. Study-level points and caveats: Among the least clonally expanded were partial responders at 0.1-3.0 mg/kg. CD4+ and CD8+ blood T cells expanded clonally by week 6 at 0.1 to 3.0 mg/kg.

Trimming shortened V by 0 bases and J by 1 base, and 18 bases separated the two germline ends. The CDR3 loop spans 18 amino acids. CDR1 is SGHAT, CDR2 FQNNGV, per germline. TCRdb's copy holds only in-frame clones and misses some; the assay was immunoSEQ multiplex PCR. The sample records around 64,000 clones, about 94% being singletons. Comment on this clone: What it binds is unknown.

The V gene is TRBV11-2, the J gene TRBJ1-1, with D unresolved. The material sequenced was CD4+ or CD8+ T cells sorted from blood, taken in a trial of the OX40 agonist ivuxolimab. The clonotype originates from an adult with an advanced solid tumor such as melanoma, head and neck, liver or kidney cancer. Here the CDR3 reads CASSLDLGLSYENTEAFF. The DNA of the CDR3 is TGTGCCAGCAGCTTAGATTTGGGGTTGTCCTATGAGAACACTGAAGCTTTCTTT.